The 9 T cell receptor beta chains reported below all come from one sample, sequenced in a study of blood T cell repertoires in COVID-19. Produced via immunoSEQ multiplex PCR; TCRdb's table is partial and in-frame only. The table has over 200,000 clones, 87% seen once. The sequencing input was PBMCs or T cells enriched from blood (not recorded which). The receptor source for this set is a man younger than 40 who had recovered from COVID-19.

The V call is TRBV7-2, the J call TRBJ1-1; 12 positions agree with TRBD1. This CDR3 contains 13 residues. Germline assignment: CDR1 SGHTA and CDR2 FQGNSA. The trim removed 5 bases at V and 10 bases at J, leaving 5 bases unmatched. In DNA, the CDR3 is TGTGCCAGCAGCCCATGGGACAGGGGGCGAGCTTTCTTT. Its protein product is CASSPWDRGRAFF.

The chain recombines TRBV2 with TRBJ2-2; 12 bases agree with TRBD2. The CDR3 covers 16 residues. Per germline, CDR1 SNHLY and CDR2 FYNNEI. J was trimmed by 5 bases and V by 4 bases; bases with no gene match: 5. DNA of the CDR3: TGTGCCAGCAGTGGACTAGCGGGGGTACGGACCGGGGAGCTGTTTTTT. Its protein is CASSGLAGVRTGELFF.

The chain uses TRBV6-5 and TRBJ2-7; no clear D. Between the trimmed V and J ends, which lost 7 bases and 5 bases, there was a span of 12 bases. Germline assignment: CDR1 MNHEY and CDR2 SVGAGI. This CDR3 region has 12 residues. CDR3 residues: CASTTTSDEQYF. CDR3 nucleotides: TGTGCCAGCACCACAACAAGCGACGAGCAGTACTTC.

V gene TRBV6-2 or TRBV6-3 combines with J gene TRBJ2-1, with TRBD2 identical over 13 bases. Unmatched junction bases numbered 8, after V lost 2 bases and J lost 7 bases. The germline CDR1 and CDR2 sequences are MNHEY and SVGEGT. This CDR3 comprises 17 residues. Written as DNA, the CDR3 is TGTGCCAGCAGTTACCCCATACTAGCGGGGGGGAGGAATGAGCAGTTCTTC. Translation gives CASSYPILAGGRNEQFF.

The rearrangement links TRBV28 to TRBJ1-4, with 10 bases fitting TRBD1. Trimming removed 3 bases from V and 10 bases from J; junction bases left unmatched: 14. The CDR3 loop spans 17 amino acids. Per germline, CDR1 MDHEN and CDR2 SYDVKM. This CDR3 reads CASSFRGPGQGRGKLFF. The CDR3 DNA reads TGTGCCAGCAGTTTCCGGGGACCGGGACAGGGGAGGGGAAAACTGTTTTTT. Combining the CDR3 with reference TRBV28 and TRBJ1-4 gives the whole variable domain DVKVTQSSRYLVKRTGEKVFLECVQDMDHENMFWYRQDPGLGLRLIYFSYDVKMKEKGDIPEGYSVSREKKERFSLILESASTNQTSMYLCASSFRGPGQGRGKLFFGSGTQLSVL.

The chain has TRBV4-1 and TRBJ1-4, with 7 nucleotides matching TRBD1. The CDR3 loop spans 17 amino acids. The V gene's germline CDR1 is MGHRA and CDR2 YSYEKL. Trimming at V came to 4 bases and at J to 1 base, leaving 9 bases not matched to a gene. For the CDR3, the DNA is TGCGCCAGCAGCCGCCTACAGGGGCCCATAACTAATGAAAAACTGTTTTTT. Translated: CASSRLQGPITNEKLFF.

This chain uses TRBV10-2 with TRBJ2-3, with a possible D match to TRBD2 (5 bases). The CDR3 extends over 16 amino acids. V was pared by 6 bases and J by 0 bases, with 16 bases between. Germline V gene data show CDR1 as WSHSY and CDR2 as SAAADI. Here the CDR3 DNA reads TGCGCCAGCAGCCCCCGGACTTCCATGAGCACAGATACGCAGTATTTT. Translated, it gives CASSPRTSMSTDTQYF.

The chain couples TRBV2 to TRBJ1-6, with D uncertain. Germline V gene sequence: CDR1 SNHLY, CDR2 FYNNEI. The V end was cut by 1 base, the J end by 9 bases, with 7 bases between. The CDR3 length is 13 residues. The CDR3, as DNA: TGTGCCAGCAGTGAAGGAATGCGTTCACCCCTCCACTTT. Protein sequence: CASSEGMRSPLHF. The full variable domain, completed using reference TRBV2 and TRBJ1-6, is EPEVTQTPSHQVTQMGQEVILRCVPISNHLYFYWYRQILGQKVEFLVSFYNNEISEKSEIFDDQFSVERPDGSNFTLKIRSTKLEDSAMYFCASSEGMRSPLHFGNGTRLTVT.

The CDR3 DNA reads as TGCGCCAGCAGCTTTGGACTGGGGACAGATACGCAGTATTTT. This translates into CASSFGLGTDTQYF. The rearrangement links TRBV5-1 to TRBJ2-3, with D tentatively TRBD2 (5 bases). V dropped 2 bases and J dropped 3 bases, with 10 bases sitting between them. The CDR3 length is 14 residues. Looked up from germline, CDR1 is SGHRS and CDR2 is YFSETQ.